This TCR beta chain was obtained from a study of shared clonotypes between healthy human individuals. General study findings and limits: Relative to memory subsets, naive subsets generally showed larger estimated richness.

Sequencing used immunoSEQ multiplex PCR; TCRdb keeps in-frame clones, though not all of them. The sample records 110,000 or so clones, about 67% being singletons. With regard to this clone: Its antigen remains unidentified.

The CDR3 totals 13 residues. Germline V CDR1 and CDR2: MNHEY, SMNVEV (reference sequence). The origin of this receptor is a woman aged 30 to 39 in good health. This sequence joins TRBV27 and TRBJ2-5; D possibly corresponds to TRBD2 (5 bases). The J call may be wrong; the DNA end is better matched by TRBJ2-7. Sequenced sample: memory CD8+ T cells sorted from blood. Subset denoted: CD45RO+ cells pooled with CCR7-negative TemRA cells. CDR3 residues: CASSSGYTHEQYF. As DNA, the CDR3 is TGTGCCAGCAGTTCGGGGTATACACACGAGCAGTACTTC.